The rows below give T cell receptor beta chains drawn from one sample of a study of CD8 T cells in Susac syndrome. TCRdb reanalysed the immunoSEQ multiplex PCR reads using MiXCR and keeps one entry per CDR3 protein. The data show about 100,000 distinct CDR3 sequences, approximately 92% seen once. Material: CD8+ T cells from PBMCs. All receptors come from a human donor in good health. Both conserved end residues are part of each CDR3. A D gene is named only where the DNA matches it firmly. Only some rows state a clone size, as once, few, many or a class for expanded clones.

abundance: NA
v_gene: TRBV7-9
d_gene: NA
j_gene: TRBJ1-1
CDR3nt: TGTGCCAGCAGCTCGCCCGAGGGCAGGGGACTTACCATTGCTTTCTTT
CDR3aa: CASSSPEGRGLTIAFF

abundance: NA
v_gene: TRBV6-2/TRBV6-3
d_gene: NA
j_gene: TRBJ1-2
CDR3nt: TGTGCCAGCAGTTACGAGGCAAAAGCGGACTATGGCTACACCTTC
CDR3aa: CASSYEAKADYGYTF

abundance: NA
v_gene: TRBV19
d_gene: NA
j_gene: TRBJ2-5
CDR3nt: TGTGCCAGTAGTTTGATAGGGGGACCACAGTACTTC
CDR3aa: CASSLIGGPQYF

abundance: NA
v_gene: TRBV7-9
d_gene: TRBD1
j_gene: TRBJ1-1
CDR3nt: TGTGCCAGCATCCGACAGGGTGTGTCCACTGAAGCTTTCTTT
CDR3aa: CASIRQGVSTEAFF

abundance: NA
v_gene: TRBV6-1
d_gene: NA
j_gene: TRBJ2-7
CDR3nt: TGTGCCAGCATGGGTCGGACTGTCTACTACGAGCAGTACTTC
CDR3aa: CASMGRTVYYEQYF

abundance: NA
v_gene: TRBV7-8
d_gene: NA
j_gene: TRBJ2-5
CDR3nt: TGTGCCAGCCTAGGCGAGCAGTCACAAGAGACCCAGTACTTC
CDR3aa: CASLGEQSQETQYF

abundance: NA
v_gene: TRBV7-9
d_gene: TRBD1
j_gene: TRBJ1-2
CDR3nt: TGTGCCAGCAGCGCCGGGACAGGGTACGCCTATGGCTACACCTTC
CDR3aa: CASSAGTGYAYGYTF

abundance: NA
v_gene: TRBV5-4
d_gene: NA
j_gene: TRBJ1-1
CDR3nt: TGTGCCAGCAGCCAAGCCCTGGGGACTGAAGCTTTCTTT
CDR3aa: CASSQALGTEAFF

abundance: NA
v_gene: TRBV29-1
d_gene: TRBD2
j_gene: TRBJ2-5
CDR3nt: TGCAGCGTTGAGGAGCGGGGGGGCGGAAAGACCCAGTACTTC
CDR3aa: CSVEERGGGKTQYF

abundance: NA
v_gene: TRBV2
d_gene: NA
j_gene: TRBJ1-2
CDR3nt: TGTGCCAGCAGTGGAGGGAACTATGGCTACACCTTC
CDR3aa: CASSGGNYGYTF

abundance: NA
v_gene: TRBV4-1
d_gene: NA
j_gene: TRBJ2-5
CDR3nt: TGCGCCAGCAGCCAAGATAGGAAGACCCAGTACTTC
CDR3aa: CASSQDRKTQYF

abundance: NA
v_gene: TRBV5-1
d_gene: TRBD1
j_gene: TRBJ2-3
CDR3nt: TGCGCCAGCAGCTTCACCCCCGACAGGGCCACAGATACGCAGTATTTT
CDR3aa: CASSFTPDRATDTQYF

abundance: NA
v_gene: TRBV9
d_gene: NA
j_gene: TRBJ2-2
CDR3nt: TGTGCCAGCAGCGTAGTCGGGGGCAACACCGGGGAGCTGTTTTTT
CDR3aa: CASSVVGGNTGELFF

abundance: NA
v_gene: TRBV12-3/TRBV12-4
d_gene: NA
j_gene: TRBJ2-7
CDR3nt: TGTGCCAGCAGTCCCGGAGGGTCTTTCGAGCAGTACTTC
CDR3aa: CASSPGGSFEQYF

abundance: NA
v_gene: TRBV6-1
d_gene: NA
j_gene: TRBJ2-3
CDR3nt: TGTGCCAGCAGCAACCGAGGGGCTAGCACAGATACGCAGTATTTT
CDR3aa: CASSNRGASTDTQYF

abundance: NA
v_gene: TRBV27
d_gene: NA
j_gene: TRBJ2-7
CDR3nt: TGTGCCAGCAGTTTACTGATGGGCGGGGGCTCGTACGAGCAGTACTTC
CDR3aa: CASSLLMGGGSYEQYF

abundance: once
v_gene: TRBV13
d_gene: NA
j_gene: TRBJ2-7
CDR3nt: TGTGCCAGCAGCTTTCTGGGCCCTGGGGATGAGCAGTACTTC
CDR3aa: CASSFLGPGDEQYF

abundance: NA
v_gene: TRBV7-9
d_gene: TRBD1
j_gene: TRBJ2-1
CDR3nt: TGTGCCAGCAGCTTGCCTTCGAGGGGGCTTTCCTACAATGAGCAGTTCTTC
CDR3aa: CASSLPSRGLSYNEQFF

abundance: NA
v_gene: TRBV5-4
d_gene: TRBD2
j_gene: TRBJ2-7
CDR3nt: TGTGCCAGCAGTGAGGGACTAGCGGGGGGATACGAGCAGTACTTC
CDR3aa: CASSEGLAGGYEQYF

abundance: NA
v_gene: TRBV7-8
d_gene: NA
j_gene: TRBJ2-7
CDR3nt: TGTGCCAGCAGCGTAAAAACCTACGAGCAGTACTTC
CDR3aa: CASSVKTYEQYF

abundance: NA
v_gene: TRBV3-1
d_gene: NA
j_gene: TRBJ2-1
CDR3nt: TGTGCCAGCAGCCAAGAAGACCCCCCCAATGAGCAGTTCTTC
CDR3aa: CASSQEDPPNEQFF

abundance: NA
v_gene: TRBV9
d_gene: NA
j_gene: TRBJ1-5
CDR3nt: TGTGCCAGCAGCGTAGGAGGGGGTAGTCAGCCCCAGCATTTT
CDR3aa: CASSVGGGSQPQHF

abundance: NA
v_gene: TRBV20-1
d_gene: NA
j_gene: TRBJ2-7
CDR3nt: TGCAGTGCTAGAGACGTGTCGGGGCACTCCTACGAGCAGTACTTC
CDR3aa: CSARDVSGHSYEQYF

abundance: NA
v_gene: TRBV5-4
d_gene: NA
j_gene: TRBJ2-4
CDR3nt: TGTGCCAGCAGCTTGGGTCAAATAGGTGGCAAAAACATTCAGTACTTC
CDR3aa: CASSLGQIGGKNIQYF

abundance: NA
v_gene: TRBV14
d_gene: TRBD1
j_gene: TRBJ2-7
CDR3nt: TGTGCCAGCAGCCCGGGACAGGAATTCTACGAGCAGTACTTC
CDR3aa: CASSPGQEFYEQYF

abundance: once
v_gene: TRBV7-8
d_gene: NA
j_gene: TRBJ1-5
CDR3nt: TGTGCCAGCACCTCTGGGGAGACGACTAGCAATCAGCCCCAGCATTTT
CDR3aa: CASTSGETTSNQPQHF

abundance: NA
v_gene: TRBV27
d_gene: NA
j_gene: TRBJ2-1
CDR3nt: TGTGCCAGCAGTCCTGGAAACGACGTTCCTGAGCAGTTCTTC
CDR3aa: CASSPGNDVPEQFF

abundance: NA
v_gene: TRBV20-1
d_gene: NA
j_gene: TRBJ2-3
CDR3nt: TGCAGCCCGAAGGGGCGTCCTTATAGCACAGATACGCAGTATTTT
CDR3aa: CSPKGRPYSTDTQYF

abundance: NA
v_gene: TRBV4-1
d_gene: NA
j_gene: TRBJ1-1
CDR3nt: TGCGCCAGGTTCCAAGTTTTCGAGACAGGACTTATGAACACTGAAGCTTTCTTT
CDR3aa: CARFQVFETGLMNTEAFF